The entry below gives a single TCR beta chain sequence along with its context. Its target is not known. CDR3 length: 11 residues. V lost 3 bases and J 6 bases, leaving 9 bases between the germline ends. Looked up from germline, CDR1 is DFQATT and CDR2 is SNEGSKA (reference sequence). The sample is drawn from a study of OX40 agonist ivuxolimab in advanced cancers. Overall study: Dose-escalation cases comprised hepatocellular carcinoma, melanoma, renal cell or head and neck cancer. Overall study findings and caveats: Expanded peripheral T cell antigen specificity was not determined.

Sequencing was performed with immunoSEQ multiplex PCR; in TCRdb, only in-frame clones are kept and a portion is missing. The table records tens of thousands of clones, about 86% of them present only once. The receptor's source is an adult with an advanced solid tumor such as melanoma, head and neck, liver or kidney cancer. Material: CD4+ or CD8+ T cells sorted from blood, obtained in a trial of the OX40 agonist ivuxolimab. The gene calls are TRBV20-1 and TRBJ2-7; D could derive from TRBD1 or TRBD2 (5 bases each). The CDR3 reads CSASSGTEQYF. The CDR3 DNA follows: TGCAGTGCTAGTTCGGGGACCGAGCAGTACTTC.